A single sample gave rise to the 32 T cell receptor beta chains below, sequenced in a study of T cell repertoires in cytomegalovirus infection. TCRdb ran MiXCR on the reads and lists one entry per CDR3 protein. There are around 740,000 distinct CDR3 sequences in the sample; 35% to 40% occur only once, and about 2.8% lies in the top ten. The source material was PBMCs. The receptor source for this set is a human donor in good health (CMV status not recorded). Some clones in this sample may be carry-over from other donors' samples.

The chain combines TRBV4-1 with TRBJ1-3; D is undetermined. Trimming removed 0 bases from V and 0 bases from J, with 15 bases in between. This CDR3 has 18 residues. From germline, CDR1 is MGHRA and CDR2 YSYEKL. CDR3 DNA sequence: TGCGCCAGCAGCCAAGATTGGCGTGGTCAAAGCTCTGGAAACACCATATATTTT. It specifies CASSQDWRGQSSGNTIYF.

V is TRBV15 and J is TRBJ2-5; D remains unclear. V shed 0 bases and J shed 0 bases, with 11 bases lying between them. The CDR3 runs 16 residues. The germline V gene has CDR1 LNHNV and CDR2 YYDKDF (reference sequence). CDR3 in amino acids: CATSREVQTYQETQYF. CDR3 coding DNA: TGTGCCACCAGCAGAGAGGTTCAGACGTACCAAGAGACCCAGTACTTC. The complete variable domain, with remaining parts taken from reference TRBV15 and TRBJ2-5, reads DAMVIQNPRYQVTQFGKPVTLSCSQTLNHNVMYWYQQKSSQAPKLLFHYYDKDFNNEADTPDNFQSRRPNTSFCFLDIRSPGLGDTAMYLCATSREVQTYQETQYFGPGTRLLVL.

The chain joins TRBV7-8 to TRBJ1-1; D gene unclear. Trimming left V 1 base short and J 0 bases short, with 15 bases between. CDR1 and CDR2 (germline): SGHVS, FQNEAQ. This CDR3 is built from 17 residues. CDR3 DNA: TGTGCCAGCAGCTTAGGATTCCTAAAGGAGATGAACACTGAAGCTTTCTTT. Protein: CASSLGFLKEMNTEAFF. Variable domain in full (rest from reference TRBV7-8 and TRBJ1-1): GAGVSQSPRYKVAKRGQDVALRCDPISGHVSLFWYQQALGQGPEFLTYFQNEAQLDKSGLPSDRFFAERPEGSVSTLKIQRTQQEDSAVYLCASSLGFLKEMNTEAFFGQGTRLTVV.

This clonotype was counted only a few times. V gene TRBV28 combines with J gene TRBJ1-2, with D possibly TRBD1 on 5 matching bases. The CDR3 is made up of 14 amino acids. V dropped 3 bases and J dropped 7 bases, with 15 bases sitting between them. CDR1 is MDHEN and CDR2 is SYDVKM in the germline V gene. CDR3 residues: CASSFLGDQRGYTF. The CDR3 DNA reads TGTGCCAGCAGTTTCCTTGGGGACCAACGTGGCTACACCTTC.

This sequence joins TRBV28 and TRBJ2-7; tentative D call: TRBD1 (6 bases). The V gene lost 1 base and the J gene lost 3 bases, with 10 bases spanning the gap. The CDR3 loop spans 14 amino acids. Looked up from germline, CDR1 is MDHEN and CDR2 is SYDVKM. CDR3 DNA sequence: TGTGCCAGCAGTTTATTCGGACAGCTCTACGAGCAGTACTTC. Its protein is CASSLFGQLYEQYF.

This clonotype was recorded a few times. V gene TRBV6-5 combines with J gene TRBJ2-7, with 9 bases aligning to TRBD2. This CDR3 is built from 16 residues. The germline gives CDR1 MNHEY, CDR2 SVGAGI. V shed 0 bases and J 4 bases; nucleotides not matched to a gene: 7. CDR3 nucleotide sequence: TGTGCCAGCAGTTACTCGAGGTACCTAGCGGGGTACGAGCAGTACTTC. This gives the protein CASSYSRYLAGYEQYF.

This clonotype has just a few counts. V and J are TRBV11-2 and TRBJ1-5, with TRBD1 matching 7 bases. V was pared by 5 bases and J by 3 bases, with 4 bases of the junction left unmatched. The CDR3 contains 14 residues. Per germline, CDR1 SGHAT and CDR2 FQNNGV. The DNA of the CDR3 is TGTGCCAGCAGCCGAGACAGGGCCAATCAGCCCCAGCATTTT. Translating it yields CASSRDRANQPQHF.

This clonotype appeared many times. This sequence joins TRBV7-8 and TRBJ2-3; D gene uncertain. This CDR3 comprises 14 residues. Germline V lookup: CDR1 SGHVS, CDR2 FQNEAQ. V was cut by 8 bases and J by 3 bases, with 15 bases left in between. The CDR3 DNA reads TGTGCCAGCCGCGCTAGGGAAGGGACAGATACGCAGTATTTT. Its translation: CASRAREGTDTQYF.

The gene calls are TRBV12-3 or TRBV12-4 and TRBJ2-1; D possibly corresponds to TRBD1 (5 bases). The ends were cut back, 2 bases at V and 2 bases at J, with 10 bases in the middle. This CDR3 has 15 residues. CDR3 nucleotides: TGTGCCAGCAGTTTATACAGGCTAACCTACAATGAGCAGTTCTTC. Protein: CASSLYRLTYNEQFF.

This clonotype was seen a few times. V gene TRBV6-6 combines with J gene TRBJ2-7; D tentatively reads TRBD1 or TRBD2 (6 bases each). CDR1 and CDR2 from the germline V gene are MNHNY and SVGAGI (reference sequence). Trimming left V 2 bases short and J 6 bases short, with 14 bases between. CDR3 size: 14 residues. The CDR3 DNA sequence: TGTGCCAGCAGTTACAAGGACGGGGGCGGCGAGCAGTACTTC. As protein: CASSYKDGGGEQYF.

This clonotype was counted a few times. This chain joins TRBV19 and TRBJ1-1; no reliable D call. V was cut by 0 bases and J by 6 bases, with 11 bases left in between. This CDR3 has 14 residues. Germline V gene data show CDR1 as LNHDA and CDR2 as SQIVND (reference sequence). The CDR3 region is CASSIDRGNAEAFF. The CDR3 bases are TGTGCCAGTAGTATAGATCGGGGTAACGCTGAAGCTTTCTTT.

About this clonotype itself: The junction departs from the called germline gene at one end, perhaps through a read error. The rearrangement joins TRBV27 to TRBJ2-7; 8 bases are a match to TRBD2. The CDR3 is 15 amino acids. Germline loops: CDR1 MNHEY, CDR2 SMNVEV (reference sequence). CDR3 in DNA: TGTGACAGCAGTTTATATCTCGGGAGGGCCTACGAGCAGTACTTC. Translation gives CDSSLYLGRAYEQYF.

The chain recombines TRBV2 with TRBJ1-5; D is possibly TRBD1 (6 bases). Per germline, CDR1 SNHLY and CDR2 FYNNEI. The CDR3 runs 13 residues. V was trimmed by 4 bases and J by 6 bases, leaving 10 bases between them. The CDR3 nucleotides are TGTGCCAGCAGTGCCACAGGGTTTCAGCCCCAGCATTTT. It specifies CASSATGFQPQHF. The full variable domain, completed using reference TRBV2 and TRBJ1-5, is EPEVTQTPSHQVTQMGQEVILRCVPISNHLYFYWYRQILGQKVEFLVSFYNNEISEKSEIFDDQFSVERPDGSNFTLKIRSTKLEDSAMYFCASSATGFQPQHFGDGTRLSIL.

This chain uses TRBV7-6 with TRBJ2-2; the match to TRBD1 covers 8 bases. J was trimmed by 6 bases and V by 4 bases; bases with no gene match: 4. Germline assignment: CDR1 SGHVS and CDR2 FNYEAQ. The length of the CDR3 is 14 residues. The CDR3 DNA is TGTGCCAGCAGCTCAGGGGGCCAGGCCGGGGAGCTGTTTTTT. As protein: CASSSGGQAGELFF.

The chain's CDR3 is CASSLDAAGETQYF. Here the CDR3 DNA reads TGTGCCAGCAGCCTAGACGCCGCTGGGGAGACCCAGTACTTC. The chain has TRBV7-8 and TRBJ2-5, with unresolved D. CDR1 and CDR2 (germline): SGHVS, FQNEAQ. V lost 5 bases and J lost 5, with 15 bases in between. The CDR3 covers 14 residues. Together with reference TRBV7-8 and TRBJ2-5, the CDR3 gives the full variable domain: GAGVSQSPRYKVAKRGQDVALRCDPISGHVSLFWYQQALGQGPEFLTYFQNEAQLDKSGLPSDRFFAERPEGSVSTLKIQRTQQEDSAVYLCASSLDAAGETQYFGPGTRLLVL.

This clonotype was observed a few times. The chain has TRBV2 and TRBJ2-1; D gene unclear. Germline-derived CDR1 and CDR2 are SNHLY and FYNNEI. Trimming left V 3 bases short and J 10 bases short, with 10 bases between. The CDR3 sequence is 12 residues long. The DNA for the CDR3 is TGTGCCAGCAGTGACGAGACCCCAGAGCAGTTCTTC. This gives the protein CASSDETPEQFF.

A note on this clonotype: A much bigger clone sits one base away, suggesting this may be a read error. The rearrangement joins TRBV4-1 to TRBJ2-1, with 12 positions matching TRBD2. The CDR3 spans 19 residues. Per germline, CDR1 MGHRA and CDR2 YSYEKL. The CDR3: CSSSQVAGLAGGPRNEQFF. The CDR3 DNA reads TGTTCCAGCAGCCAAGTAGCGGGGCTAGCGGGGGGGCCGCGGAATGAGCAGTTCTTC.

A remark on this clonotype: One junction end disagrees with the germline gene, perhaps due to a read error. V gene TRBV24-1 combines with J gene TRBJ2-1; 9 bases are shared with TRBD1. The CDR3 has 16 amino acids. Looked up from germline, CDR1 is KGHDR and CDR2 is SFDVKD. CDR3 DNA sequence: TGTGCCACCAGTGATTTATGGGACAGGGATGGGAATGAGCAGTTATTC. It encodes CATSDLWDRDGNEQLF.

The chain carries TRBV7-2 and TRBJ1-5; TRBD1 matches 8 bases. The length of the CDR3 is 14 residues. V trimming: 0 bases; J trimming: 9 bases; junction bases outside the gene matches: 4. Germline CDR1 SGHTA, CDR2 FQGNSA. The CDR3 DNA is TGTGCCAGCAGCTTAGCACCAGGGGGCGGGCCCCAGCATTTT. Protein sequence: CASSLAPGGGPQHF.

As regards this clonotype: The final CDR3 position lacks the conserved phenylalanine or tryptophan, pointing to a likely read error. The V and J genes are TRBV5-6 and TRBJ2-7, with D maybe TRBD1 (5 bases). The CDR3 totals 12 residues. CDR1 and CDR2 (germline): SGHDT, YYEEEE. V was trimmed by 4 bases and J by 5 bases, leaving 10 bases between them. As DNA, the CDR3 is TGTGCCAGCAGCCAAACAGGCGACGAGCAGTACTTA. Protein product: CASSQTGDEQYL.

CDR3 in DNA: TGCAGTGCTTTCCGGCCACCGGCAGGGGCAAGAGATACGCAGTATTTT. Its protein product is CSAFRPPAGARDTQYF. V usage is TRBV20-1 and J usage is TRBJ2-3; D may be TRBD1 (6 bases). V lost 5 bases and J lost 5, with 23 bases in between. This CDR3 spans 16 amino acids. Germline V gives CDR1 DFQATT, CDR2 SNEGSKA (reference sequence).

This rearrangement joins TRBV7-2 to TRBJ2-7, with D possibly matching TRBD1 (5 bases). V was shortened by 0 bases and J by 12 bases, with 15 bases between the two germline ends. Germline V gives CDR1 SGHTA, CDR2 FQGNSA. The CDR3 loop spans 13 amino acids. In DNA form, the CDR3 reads TGTGCCAGCAGCTTAGCGCTCGAAGGGGTGCGGTACTTC. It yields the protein CASSLALEGVRYF.

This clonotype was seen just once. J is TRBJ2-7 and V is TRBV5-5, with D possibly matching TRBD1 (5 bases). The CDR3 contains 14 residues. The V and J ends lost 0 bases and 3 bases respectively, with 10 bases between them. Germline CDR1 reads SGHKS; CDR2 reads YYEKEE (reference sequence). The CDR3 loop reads CASSLAGKGYEQYF. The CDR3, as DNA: TGTGCCAGCAGCTTGGCAGGGAAAGGCTACGAGCAGTACTTC.

The CDR3 DNA is TGTGCCACCAGTCGGGGTAACTATGGCTACACCTTC. This translates into CATSRGNYGYTF. This chain uses TRBV24-1 with TRBJ1-2; D gene unclear. This CDR3 has 12 amino acids. Germline-derived CDR1 and CDR2 are KGHDR and SFDVKD. Trimming shortened V by 6 bases and J by 1 base, and 5 bases separated the two germline ends.

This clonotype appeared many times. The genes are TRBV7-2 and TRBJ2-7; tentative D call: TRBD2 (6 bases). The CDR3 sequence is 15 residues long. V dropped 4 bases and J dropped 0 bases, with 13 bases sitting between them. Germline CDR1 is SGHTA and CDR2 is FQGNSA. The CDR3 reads CASSYSAGGSYEQYF. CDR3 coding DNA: TGTGCCAGCAGCTACAGTGCCGGGGGCTCCTACGAGCAGTACTTC.

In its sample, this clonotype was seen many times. The CDR3 DNA reads TGTGCCAGCAGCCCCCCCAGTACCGGGAACTATGGCTACACCTTC. Protein: CASSPPSTGNYGYTF. V is TRBV7-2 and J is TRBJ1-2; no clear D gene. V was clipped by 5 bases and J by 2 bases, with 15 bases between them. From germline, CDR1 is SGHTA and CDR2 FQGNSA. This CDR3 is built from 15 residues.

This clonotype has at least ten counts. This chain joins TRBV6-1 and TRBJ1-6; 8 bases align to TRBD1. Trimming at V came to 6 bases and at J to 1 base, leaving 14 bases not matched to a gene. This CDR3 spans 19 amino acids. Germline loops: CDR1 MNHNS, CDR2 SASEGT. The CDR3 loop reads CASRLRYSGGASYNSPLHF. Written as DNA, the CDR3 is TGTGCCAGCAGATTAAGATACTCAGGGGGCGCGTCCTATAATTCACCCCTCCACTTT.

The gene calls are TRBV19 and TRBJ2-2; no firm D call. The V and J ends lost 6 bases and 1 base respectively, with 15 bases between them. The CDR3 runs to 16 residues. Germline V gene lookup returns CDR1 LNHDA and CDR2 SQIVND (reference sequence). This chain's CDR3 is CASRKAWVGNTGELFF. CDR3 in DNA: TGTGCCAGTAGGAAGGCGTGGGTTGGGAACACCGGGGAGCTGTTTTTT.

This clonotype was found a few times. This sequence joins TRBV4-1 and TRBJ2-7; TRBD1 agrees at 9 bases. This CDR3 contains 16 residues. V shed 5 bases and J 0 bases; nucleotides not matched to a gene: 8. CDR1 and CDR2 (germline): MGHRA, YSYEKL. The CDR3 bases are TGCGCCAGCAGCTTACACGGGGACAGGGTCTCCTACGAGCAGTACTTC. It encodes CASSLHGDRVSYEQYF.

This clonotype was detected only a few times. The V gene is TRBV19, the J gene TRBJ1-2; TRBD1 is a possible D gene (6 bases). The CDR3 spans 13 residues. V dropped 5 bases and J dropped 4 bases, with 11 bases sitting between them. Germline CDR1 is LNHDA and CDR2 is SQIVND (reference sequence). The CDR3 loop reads CASSAQGFYGYTF. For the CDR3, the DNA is TGTGCCAGTAGTGCACAGGGTTTCTATGGCTACACCTTC.

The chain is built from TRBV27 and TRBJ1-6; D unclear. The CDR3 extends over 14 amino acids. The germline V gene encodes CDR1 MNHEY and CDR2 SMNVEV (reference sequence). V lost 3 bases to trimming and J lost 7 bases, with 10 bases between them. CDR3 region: CASSFQVRNSPLHF. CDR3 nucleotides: TGTGCCAGCAGTTTTCAGGTCCGGAATTCACCCCTCCACTTT.

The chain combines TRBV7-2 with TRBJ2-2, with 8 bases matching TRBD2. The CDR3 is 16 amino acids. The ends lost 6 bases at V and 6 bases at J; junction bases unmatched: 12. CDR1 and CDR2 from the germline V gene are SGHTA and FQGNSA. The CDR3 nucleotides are TGTGCCAGCAGGCGTGACCAGCGGGGGTTCTCCGGGGAGCTGTTTTTT. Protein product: CASRRDQRGFSGELFF.